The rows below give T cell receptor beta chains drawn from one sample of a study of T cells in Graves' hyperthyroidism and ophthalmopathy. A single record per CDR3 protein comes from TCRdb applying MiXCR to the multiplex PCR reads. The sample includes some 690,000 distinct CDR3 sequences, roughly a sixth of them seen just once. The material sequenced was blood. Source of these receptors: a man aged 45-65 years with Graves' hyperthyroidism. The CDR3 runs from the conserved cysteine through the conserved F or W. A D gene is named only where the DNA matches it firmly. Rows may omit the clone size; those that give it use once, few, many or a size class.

CDR3aa: CAWSPPGLPYEQYF
CDR3nt: TGTGCCTGGAGTCCTCCGGGACTCCCATACGAGCAGTACTTC
j_gene: TRBJ2-7
d_gene: -
abundance: many
v_gene: TRBV30

CDR3aa: CAISDREVAGYGYTF
CDR3nt: TGTGCCATCAGTGACAGGGAGGTAGCGGGCTATGGCTACACCTTC
j_gene: TRBJ1-2
d_gene: -
abundance: -
v_gene: TRBV10-3

CDR3aa: CAIGTQVYEQYF
CDR3nt: TGTGCCATCGGGACACAGGTATACGAGCAGTACTTC
j_gene: TRBJ2-7
d_gene: -
abundance: -
v_gene: TRBV10-3

CDR3aa: CASSEGLGFWTF
CDR3nt: TGTGCCAGCAGTGAAGGGTTAGGGTTTTGGACCTTC
j_gene: TRBJ1-2
d_gene: -
abundance: -
v_gene: TRBV2

CDR3aa: CASSVGRQANEKLFF
CDR3nt: TGTGCCAGCAGCGTAGGGCGACAGGCTAATGAAAAACTGTTTTTT
j_gene: TRBJ1-4
d_gene: -
abundance: -
v_gene: TRBV9

CDR3aa: CASSLVVEGLYNEQFF
CDR3nt: TGTGCCAGCAGCTTAGTTGTGGAGGGACTCTACAATGAGCAGTTCTTC
j_gene: TRBJ2-1
d_gene: -
abundance: -
v_gene: TRBV7-6

CDR3aa: CASSEPFENTIYF
CDR3nt: TGTGCCAGCAGTGAGCCATTCGAGAACACCATATATTTT
j_gene: TRBJ1-3
d_gene: -
abundance: many
v_gene: TRBV6-1

CDR3aa: CASSQDRGTGGTDTQYF
CDR3nt: TGTGCCAGCAGCCAAGATCGGGGGACAGGGGGCACAGATACGCAGTATTTT
j_gene: TRBJ2-3
d_gene: TRBD1
abundance: few
v_gene: TRBV14

CDR3aa: CASSDYRSEAFF
CDR3nt: TGCGCCAGCAGTGATTACCGCTCTGAAGCTTTCTTT
j_gene: TRBJ1-1
d_gene: -
abundance: many
v_gene: TRBV10-2

CDR3aa: CASKLLNTEAFF
CDR3nt: TGTGCCAGCAAGTTACTGAACACTGAAGCTTTCTTT
j_gene: TRBJ1-1
d_gene: -
abundance: many
v_gene: TRBV2

CDR3aa: CASSLVSSQETQYF
CDR3nt: TGTGCCAGCAGCTTAGTTAGCTCACAAGAGACCCAGTACTTC
j_gene: TRBJ2-5
d_gene: -
abundance: many
v_gene: TRBV7-2

CDR3aa: CAITQGLDTEAFF
CDR3nt: TGTGCCATCACGCAGGGGTTAGACACTGAAGCTTTCTTT
j_gene: TRBJ1-1
d_gene: -
abundance: -
v_gene: TRBV10-3

CDR3aa: CASSVVQRSTRETQYF
CDR3nt: TGTGCCAGCAGCGTAGTTCAGCGGAGTACAAGGGAGACCCAGTACTTC
j_gene: TRBJ2-5
d_gene: -
abundance: few
v_gene: TRBV9

CDR3aa: CASMSGVGNIQYF
CDR3nt: TGTGCCAGCATGTCGGGGGTGGGGAACATTCAGTACTTC
j_gene: TRBJ2-4
d_gene: -
abundance: -
v_gene: TRBV12-3/TRBV12-4

CDR3aa: CASSIRGRNRDYQETQYF
CDR3nt: TGTGCCAGTAGTATACGGGGGAGGAACAGGGACTACCAAGAGACCCAGTACTTC
j_gene: TRBJ2-5
d_gene: -
abundance: -
v_gene: TRBV19

CDR3aa: CASSHTGTSGSAAQYF
CDR3nt: TGTGCCAGCAGCCATACCGGGACTAGCGGGAGCGCGGCTCAGTACTTC
j_gene: TRBJ2-4
d_gene: TRBD2
abundance: -
v_gene: TRBV3-1

CDR3aa: CASSLVPSGDGQPQHF
CDR3nt: TGTGCCAGCAGCTTGGTTCCTTCAGGGGATGGACAGCCCCAGCATTTT
j_gene: TRBJ1-5
d_gene: -
abundance: -
v_gene: TRBV5-8

CDR3aa: CASTPGLRHFYEQYF
CDR3nt: TGTGCCAGCACCCCCGGACTAAGACACTTCTACGAGCAGTACTTC
j_gene: TRBJ2-7
d_gene: -
abundance: -
v_gene: TRBV6-1

CDR3aa: CASSLGGQEETQYF
CDR3nt: TGTGCCAGCAGTTTAGGTGGGCAGGAAGAGACCCAGTACTTC
j_gene: TRBJ2-5
d_gene: -
abundance: many
v_gene: TRBV28

CDR3aa: CASSTSGQQQETQYF
CDR3nt: -
j_gene: TRBJ2-5
d_gene: -
abundance: many
v_gene: TRBV6-1

CDR3aa: CASRPPGRGKYEQYF
CDR3nt: TGTGCCAGCAGGCCCCCGGGCAGGGGGAAATACGAGCAGTACTTC
j_gene: TRBJ2-7
d_gene: TRBD1
abundance: -
v_gene: TRBV6-2/TRBV6-3

CDR3aa: CASSIGLILLGNQPQHF
CDR3nt: TGTGCCAGTAGTATTGGTCTTATCCTCTTAGGCAATCAGCCCCAGCATTTT
j_gene: TRBJ1-5
d_gene: -
abundance: -
v_gene: TRBV19

CDR3aa: CSVERGQNYGYTF
CDR3nt: TGCAGCGTTGAGAGGGGGCAGAACTATGGCTACACCTTC
j_gene: TRBJ1-2
d_gene: TRBD1
abundance: -
v_gene: TRBV29-1

CDR3aa: CSAGGEQFF
CDR3nt: TGCAGTGCGGGGGGCGAGCAGTTCTTC
j_gene: TRBJ2-1
d_gene: -
abundance: few
v_gene: TRBV20-1

CDR3aa: CASSYFLGQGTGELFF
CDR3nt: TGTGCCAGCAGTTACTTCTTGGGACAGGGCACCGGGGAGCTGTTTTTT
j_gene: TRBJ2-2
d_gene: TRBD1
abundance: few
v_gene: TRBV6-6

CDR3aa: CSARDFYSGSTARRGRNYGYTF
CDR3nt: TGCAGTGCTAGAGATTTTTATAGTGGGAGTACGGCTAGGAGGGGCCGTAACTATGGCTACACCTTC
j_gene: TRBJ1-2
d_gene: -
abundance: -
v_gene: TRBV20-1